This T cell receptor (beta chain) was captured by sequencing in a study of T cells after yellow fever vaccination. Across the study: Where fractions had low cell numbers, libraries were prepared from them with the SMART-Seq v4 Ultra Low Input RNA kit.

Germline lookup yields CDR1 MNHEY and CDR2 SMNVEV (reference sequence). V was clipped by 8 bases and J by 3 bases, with 16 bases between them. The CDR3 totals 14 residues. By 5'RACE template switching, TCR cDNA was produced, with a universal primer site and UMIs added in the process. A single record per CDR3 protein comes from TCRdb applying MiXCR to the 5' RACE reads. Here the sample spans about 350,000 distinct CDR3 sequences, 9.5% to 13% being singletons. General study results and limits: Post-booster repertoires again held most primary-vaccination clones (about 96% CD4, roughly 88% CD8). High-abundance clonotypes from the bulk population could contaminate FACS-sorted repertoires.

This clonotype was observed a few times. The antigen is unknown. The sequenced sample was PBMCs, obtained on the day of the first yellow fever vaccination. The clonotype comes from a man between 18 and 35 years old who received the YFV17D yellow fever vaccine. The chain joins TRBV27 to TRBJ1-2; D may be TRBD1 (5 bases). CDR3: CASREGWGHYGYTF. For the CDR3, the DNA is TGTGCCAGCCGAGAGGGGTGGGGCCACTATGGCTACACCTTC.